Listed below are T cell receptor beta chains from one sample, sequenced in a study of blood T cell repertoires in COVID-19. Data came from immunoSEQ multiplex PCR; TCRdb stores just in-frame clones and leaves some out. The sample has about 140,000 clones, over 65% seen once; the top ten hold around 4.8%. The specimen sequenced was peripheral blood. Every receptor here comes from a woman over 75 with active or convalescent COVID-19. The CDR3 runs from the conserved cysteine through the conserved F or W. D genes are given only for firm matches. Only some rows state a clone size, as once, few, many or a class for expanded clones.

cdr3_nt: TGTGCCAGCAGCTTACTACCACCCTTGAACCGGCCCCAGCATTTT; cdr3_aa: CASSLLPPLNRPQHF; j_call: TRBJ1-5; clone_size: NA; v_call: TRBV7-3; d_call: NA; cdr3_length: 15
cdr3_nt: TGTGCCAGCAGTTTTTCCAGGACCTACGAGCAGTACTTC; cdr3_aa: CASSFSRTYEQYF; j_call: TRBJ2-7; clone_size: NA; v_call: TRBV12-3/TRBV12-4; d_call: NA; cdr3_length: 13
cdr3_nt: TGTGCCAGCAGCCAATTCTCGGAGACCCAGTACTTC; cdr3_aa: CASSQFSETQYF; j_call: TRBJ2-5; clone_size: NA; v_call: TRBV3-1/TRBV3-2; d_call: NA; cdr3_length: 12
cdr3_nt: TGTGCCAGCGCGGGGGCTCGCAATCAGCCCCAGCATTTT; cdr3_aa: CASAGARNQPQHF; j_call: TRBJ1-5; clone_size: NA; v_call: TRBV7-9; d_call: NA; cdr3_length: 13
cdr3_nt: TGTGCCAGCAGTCCCGCCCGGGGATCGGGCCAGCCCCAGCATTTT; cdr3_aa: CASSPARGSGQPQHF; j_call: TRBJ1-5; clone_size: NA; v_call: TRBV28; d_call: NA; cdr3_length: 15
cdr3_nt: TGCGCCAGCAGCCGCGGGGAGGGGACGGGCTACACCTTC; cdr3_aa: CASSRGEGTGYTF; j_call: TRBJ1-2; clone_size: once; v_call: TRBV5-1; d_call: NA; cdr3_length: 13
cdr3_nt: TGTGCCAGCAGCCCAAGACAGGGTTCGTATGAAAAACTGTTTTTT; cdr3_aa: CASSPRQGSYEKLFF; j_call: TRBJ1-4; clone_size: NA; v_call: TRBV3-1/TRBV3-2; d_call: TRBD1; cdr3_length: 15
cdr3_nt: TGCGCCAGCAGCTTGTCAGTACAGGTCAATGAGCAGTTCTTC; cdr3_aa: CASSLSVQVNEQFF; j_call: TRBJ2-1; clone_size: NA; v_call: TRBV5-1; d_call: NA; cdr3_length: 14
cdr3_nt: TGTGCCAGCAGCGCGCCATGGGGGCTGGGGGCCAACGTCCTGACTTTC; cdr3_aa: CASSAPWGLGANVLTF; j_call: TRBJ2-6; clone_size: NA; v_call: TRBV5-4; d_call: NA; cdr3_length: 16
cdr3_nt: TGTGCCAGCAGCATGGGACAGGGTGCAAGGAATTCACCCCTCCACTTT; cdr3_aa: CASSMGQGARNSPLHF; j_call: TRBJ1-6; clone_size: NA; v_call: TRBV7-3; d_call: TRBD1; cdr3_length: 16
cdr3_nt: TGTGCCCGGAGTGTTTCGGAGACCCAGTACTTC; cdr3_aa: CARSVSETQYF; j_call: TRBJ2-5; clone_size: NA; v_call: TRBV30; d_call: NA; cdr3_length: 11